This TCR beta chain appears in the sequencing data of a study of shared clonotypes between healthy human individuals. Study-level results: Blood was the only sampled material, and tissue repertoires likely differ. Although depth was large, rarefaction showed that sequencing of the sorted subsets was incomplete.

In the study's own analysis: ImmunoSEQ gave junction-only sequences without quality scores, so filtering differed. TCRdb keeps only in-frame clones here, not all; method: immunoSEQ multiplex PCR. Clone size and V and J calls were adopted from that table, with D and trimming inferred from the DNA. Here the sample spans under 2,500,000 clones, under 97% being singletons. Trimming left V 3 bases short and J 0 bases short, with 12 bases between. This CDR3 is built from 16 residues. CDR1 and CDR2 (germline): MNHNY, SVGAGI (reference sequence). Comment on this clone: What it binds is unknown.

Study donors comprised healthy, HIV-negative adults devoid of recent acute infection or vaccination. This receptor was identified in a man aged 18-30 years in good health. The V and J genes are TRBV6-6 and TRBJ1-5, with D possibly TRBD1 on 6 matching bases. Sequencing was done on a sample of naive CD4+ T cells sorted from blood. Subset described: CD45RA+ positively selected. The CDR3 loop is CASSYEGGYSNQPQHF. The DNA for the CDR3 is TGTGCCAGCAGTTATGAAGGGGGGTATAGCAATCAGCCCCAGCATTTT.